This TCR beta chain appears in the sequencing data of a study of sequential checkpoint blockade in melanoma. Study at large: Maintenance nivolumab came after either treatment sequence.

The V gene end was trimmed by 5 bases and the J gene end by 0 bases; junction bases not matched to a gene: 2. The germline gives CDR1 MNHEY, CDR2 SVGAGI. CDR3 length equals 15 residues. The repertoire was sequenced with immunoSEQ multiplex PCR; TCRdb's copy has only in-frame clones and lacks some. The table records several thousand clones, roughly 75% of them present only once. The sample's treatment: randomized to nivolumab then ipilimumab (arm A) or the reverse (arm B). Sorted cells were live CD3+CD8+, lacking CD19 and CD56, from PBMCs. The genes are TRBV6-5 and TRBJ2-1; 9 bases fit TRBD2. The receptor's source is a human donor with melanoma. This sample comprised CD8+ T cells sorted from blood (inferred from file names), obtained from a patient given nivolumab and ipilimumab in sequence. CDR3 bases: TGTGCCAGCAGTCATAGCGGGAGCTCCTACAATGAGCAGTTCTTC. It specifies CASSHSGSSYNEQFF.